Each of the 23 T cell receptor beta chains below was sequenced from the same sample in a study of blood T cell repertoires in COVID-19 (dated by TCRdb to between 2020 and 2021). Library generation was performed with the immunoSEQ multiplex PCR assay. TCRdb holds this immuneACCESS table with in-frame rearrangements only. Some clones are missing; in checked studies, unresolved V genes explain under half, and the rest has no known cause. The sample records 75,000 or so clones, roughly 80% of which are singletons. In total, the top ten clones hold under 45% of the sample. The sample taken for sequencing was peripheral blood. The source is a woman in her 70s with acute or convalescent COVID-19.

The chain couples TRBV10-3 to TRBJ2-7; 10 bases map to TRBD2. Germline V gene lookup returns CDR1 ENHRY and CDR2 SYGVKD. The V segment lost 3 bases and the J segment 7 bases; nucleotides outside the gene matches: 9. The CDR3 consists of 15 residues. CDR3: CAISELGTSAGEQYF. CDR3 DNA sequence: TGTGCCATCAGTGAACTAGGGACTAGCGCTGGAGAGCAGTACTTC.

CDR3 DNA sequence: TGTGCCAGCAGTTTTACGGGCAATCAGCCCCAGCATTTT. Translated: CASSFTGNQPQHF. This chain links TRBV12-3 or TRBV12-4 with TRBJ1-5; D remains unclear. This CDR3 has 13 residues. V was trimmed by 3 bases and J by 2 bases, leaving 5 bases between them.

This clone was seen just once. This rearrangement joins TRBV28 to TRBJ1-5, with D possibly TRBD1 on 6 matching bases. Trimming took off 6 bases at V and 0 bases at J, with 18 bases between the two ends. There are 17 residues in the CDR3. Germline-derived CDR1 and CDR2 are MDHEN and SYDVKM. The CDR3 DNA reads TGTGCCAGCAGCTCAGGGGACGCGGGTTATAGCAATCAGCCCCAGCATTTT. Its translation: CASSSGDAGYSNQPQHF.

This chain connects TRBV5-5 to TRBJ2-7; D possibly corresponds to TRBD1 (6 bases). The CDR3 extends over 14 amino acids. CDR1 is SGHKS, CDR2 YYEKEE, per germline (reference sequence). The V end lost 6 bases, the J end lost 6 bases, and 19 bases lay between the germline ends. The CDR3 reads CASISGTPVGEQYF. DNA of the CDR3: TGTGCCAGCATTTCCGGGACACCAGTAGGCGAGCAGTACTTC.

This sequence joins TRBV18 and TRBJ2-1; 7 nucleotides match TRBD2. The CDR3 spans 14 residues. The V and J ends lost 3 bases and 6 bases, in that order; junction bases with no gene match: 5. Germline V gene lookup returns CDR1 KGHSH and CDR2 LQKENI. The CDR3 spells CASSPPSGGNEQFF. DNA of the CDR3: TGTGCCAGCTCACCCCCATCGGGAGGCAATGAGCAGTTCTTC.

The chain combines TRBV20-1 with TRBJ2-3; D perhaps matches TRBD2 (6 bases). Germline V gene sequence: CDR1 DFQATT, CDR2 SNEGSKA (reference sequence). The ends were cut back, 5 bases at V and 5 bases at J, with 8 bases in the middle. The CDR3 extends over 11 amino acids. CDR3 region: CSAATRDTQYF. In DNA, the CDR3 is TGCAGTGCTGCGACTAGAGATACGCAGTATTTT.

The CDR3 nucleotides read TGCGCCAGCAGTGAGGATCCGGGACAGGGTGAAGCTTTCTTT. Its translation: CASSEDPGQGEAFF. The V call is TRBV10-1, the J call TRBJ1-1; TRBD1 aligns across 9 bases. Germline V lookup: CDR1 WNHNN, CDR2 SYGVQD (reference sequence). V lost 2 bases, J lost 7 bases, and 5 bases stayed unmatched. This CDR3 spans 14 amino acids.

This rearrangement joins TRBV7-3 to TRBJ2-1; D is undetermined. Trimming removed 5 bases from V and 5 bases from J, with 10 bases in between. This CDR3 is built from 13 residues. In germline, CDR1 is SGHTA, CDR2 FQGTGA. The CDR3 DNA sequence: TGTGCCAGCAGCCCGGAGCTAAACAATGAGCAGTTCTTC. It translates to CASSPELNNEQFF. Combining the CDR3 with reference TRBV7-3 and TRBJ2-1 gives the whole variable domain GAGVSQTPSNKVTEKGKYVELRCDPISGHTALYWYRQSLGQGPEFLIYFQGTGAADDSGLPNDRFFAVRPEGSVSTLKIQRTERGDSAVYLCASSPELNNEQFFGPGTRLTVL.

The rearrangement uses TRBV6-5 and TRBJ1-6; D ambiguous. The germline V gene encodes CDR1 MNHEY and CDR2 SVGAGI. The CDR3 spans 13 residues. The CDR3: CAVRRVYNSPLHF. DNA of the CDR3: TGTGCAGTTAGGAGGGTCTATAATTCACCCCTCCACTTT.

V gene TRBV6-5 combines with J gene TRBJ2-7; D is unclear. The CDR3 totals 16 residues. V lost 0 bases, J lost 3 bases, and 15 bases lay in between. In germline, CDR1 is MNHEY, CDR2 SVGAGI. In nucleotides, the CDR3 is TGTGCCAGCAGTTACTCGAATGCGGCCGGTAGCTACGAGCAGTACTTC. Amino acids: CASSYSNAAGSYEQYF.

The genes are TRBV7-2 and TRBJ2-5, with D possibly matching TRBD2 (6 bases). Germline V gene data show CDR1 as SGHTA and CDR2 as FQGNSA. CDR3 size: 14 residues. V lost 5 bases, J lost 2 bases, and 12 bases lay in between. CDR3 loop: CASSRTREQETQYF. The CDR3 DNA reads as TGTGCCAGCAGCCGTACCCGGGAGCAAGAGACCCAGTACTTC.

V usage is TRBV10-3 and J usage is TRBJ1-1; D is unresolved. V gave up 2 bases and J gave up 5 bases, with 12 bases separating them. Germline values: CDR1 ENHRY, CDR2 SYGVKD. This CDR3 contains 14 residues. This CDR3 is CAISELSAGTEAFF. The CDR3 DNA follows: TGTGCCATCAGTGAGCTTTCGGCGGGAACTGAAGCTTTCTTT.

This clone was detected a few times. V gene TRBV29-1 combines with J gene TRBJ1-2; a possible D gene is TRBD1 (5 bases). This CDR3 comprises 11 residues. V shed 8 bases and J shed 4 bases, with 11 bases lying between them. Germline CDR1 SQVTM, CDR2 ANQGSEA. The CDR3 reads CSLGEGYGYTF. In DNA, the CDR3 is TGCAGCTTGGGGGAGGGCTATGGCTACACCTTC.

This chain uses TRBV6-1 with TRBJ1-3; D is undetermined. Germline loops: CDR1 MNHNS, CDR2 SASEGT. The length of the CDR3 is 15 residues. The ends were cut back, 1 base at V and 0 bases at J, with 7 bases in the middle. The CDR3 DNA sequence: TGTGCCAGCAGTGAAGGGTGGAGCTCTGGAAACACCATATATTTT. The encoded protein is CASSEGWSSGNTIYF.

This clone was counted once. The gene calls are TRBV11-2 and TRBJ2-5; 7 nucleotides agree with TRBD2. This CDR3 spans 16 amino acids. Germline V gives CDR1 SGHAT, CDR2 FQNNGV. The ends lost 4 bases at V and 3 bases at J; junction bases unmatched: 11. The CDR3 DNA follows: TGTGCCAGCAGCTCGAGGGAGGGCAGGGAAAAAGAGACCCAGTACTTC. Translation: CASSSREGREKETQYF.

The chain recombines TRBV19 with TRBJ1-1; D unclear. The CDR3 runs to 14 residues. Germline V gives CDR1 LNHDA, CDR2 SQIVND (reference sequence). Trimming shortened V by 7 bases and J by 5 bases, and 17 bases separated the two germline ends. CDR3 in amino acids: CASMSDRGRTEAFF. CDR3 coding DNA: TGTGCCAGTATGTCTGACCGGGGTAGAACTGAAGCTTTCTTT. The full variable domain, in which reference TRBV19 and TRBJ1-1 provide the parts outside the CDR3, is DGGITQSPKYLFRKEGQNVTLSCEQNLNHDAMYWYRQDPGQGLRLIYYSQIVNDFQKGDIAEGYSVSREKKESFPLTVTSAQKNPTAFYLCASMSDRGRTEAFFGQGTRLTVV.

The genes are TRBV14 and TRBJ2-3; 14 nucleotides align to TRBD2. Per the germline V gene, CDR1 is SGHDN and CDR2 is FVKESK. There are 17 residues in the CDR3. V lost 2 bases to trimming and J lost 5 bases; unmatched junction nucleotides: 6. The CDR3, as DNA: TGTGCCAGCAGCCAAACGGGACTAGCGGGAGTAAGAGATACGCAGTATTTT. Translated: CASSQTGLAGVRDTQYF. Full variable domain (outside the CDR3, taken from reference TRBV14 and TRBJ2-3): EAGVTQFPSHSVIEKGQTVTLRCDPISGHDNLYWYRRVMGKEIKFLLHFVKESKQDESGMPNNRFLAERTGGTYSTLKVQPAELEDSGVYFCASSQTGLAGVRDTQYFGPGTRLTVL.

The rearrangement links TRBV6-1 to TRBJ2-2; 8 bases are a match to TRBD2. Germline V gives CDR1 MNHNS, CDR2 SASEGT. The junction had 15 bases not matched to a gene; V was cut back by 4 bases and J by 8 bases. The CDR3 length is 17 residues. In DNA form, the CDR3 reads TGTGCCAGCAGTGTCGATTCGGCTAGCGGGTTCCTGGGGGAGCTGTTTTTT. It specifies CASSVDSASGFLGELFF.

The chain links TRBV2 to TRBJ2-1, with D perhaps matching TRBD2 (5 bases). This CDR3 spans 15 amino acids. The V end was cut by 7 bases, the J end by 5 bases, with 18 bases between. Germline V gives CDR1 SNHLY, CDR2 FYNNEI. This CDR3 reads CASIRTDLSHNEQFF. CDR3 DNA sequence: TGTGCCAGCATCCGGACTGACTTATCCCACAATGAGCAGTTCTTC. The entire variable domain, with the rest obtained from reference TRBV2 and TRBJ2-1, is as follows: EPEVTQTPSHQVTQMGQEVILRCVPISNHLYFYWYRQILGQKVEFLVSFYNNEISEKSEIFDDQFSVERPDGSNFTLKIRSTKLEDSAMYFCASIRTDLSHNEQFFGPGTRLTVL.

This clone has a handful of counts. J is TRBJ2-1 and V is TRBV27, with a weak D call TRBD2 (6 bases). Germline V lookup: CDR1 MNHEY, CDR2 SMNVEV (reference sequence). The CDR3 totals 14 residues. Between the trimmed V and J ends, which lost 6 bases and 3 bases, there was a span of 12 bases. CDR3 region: CASRRLGDYNEQFF. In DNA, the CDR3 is TGTGCCAGCAGGCGACTAGGAGACTACAATGAGCAGTTCTTC.

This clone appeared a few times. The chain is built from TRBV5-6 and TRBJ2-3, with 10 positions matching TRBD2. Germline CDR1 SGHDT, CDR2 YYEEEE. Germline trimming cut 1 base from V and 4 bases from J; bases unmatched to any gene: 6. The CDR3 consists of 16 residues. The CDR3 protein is CASSLLLAGLADTQYF. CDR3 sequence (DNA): TGTGCCAGCAGCTTGTTACTAGCGGGACTTGCAGATACGCAGTATTTT.

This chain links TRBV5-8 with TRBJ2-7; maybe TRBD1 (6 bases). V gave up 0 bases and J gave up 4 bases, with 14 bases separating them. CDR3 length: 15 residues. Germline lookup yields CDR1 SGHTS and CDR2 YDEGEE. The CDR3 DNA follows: TGTGCCAGCAGCTTGGGGGGACAACCCCAGTACGAGCAGTACTTC. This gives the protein CASSLGGQPQYEQYF.

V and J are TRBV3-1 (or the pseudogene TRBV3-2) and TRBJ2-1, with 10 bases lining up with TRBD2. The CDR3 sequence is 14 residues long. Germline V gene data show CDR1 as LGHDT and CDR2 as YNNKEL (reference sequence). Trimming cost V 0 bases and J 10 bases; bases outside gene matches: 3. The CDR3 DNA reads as TGTGCCAGCAGCCAAGATCCGACTAGCGGGGAGCAGTTCTTC. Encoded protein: CASSQDPTSGEQFF.